These T cell receptor delta chains were read from a single sample in a study of human gamma delta and Vdelta1 T cells. With CATT, TCRdb re-called clones from the PCR reads. This table holds roughly 6,000 delta-chain clones, 40% to 50% found once. Antigens of these TCRs are unknown. The specimen sequenced was Vdelta1 gamma-delta T cells from blood grown in culture (DOT cells). These receptors all come from a human donor in good health. The CDR3 runs from the conserved cysteine through the conserved F or W. D genes are given only for firm matches. Clone size is stated in some rows and not others, as once, few, many or a class when expanded.

d_gene	v_gene	abundance	j_gene	CDR3aa
TRDD3	TRDV1	NA	TRDJ1	CALGEWVVIPRLGADKLIF
TRDD3	TRDV1	NA	TRDJ1	CALGSGVRRTGGDKLIF
TRDD3	TRDV1	NA	TRDJ1	CALGEQKSRSRLGDTRGIDKLIF
NA	TRDV1	few	TRDJ1	CALGGPSYGISLGYPTYTDKLIF
TRDD3	TRDV1	few	TRDJ1	CALAGFLTGADGYKLIF
TRDD3	TRDV1	NA	TRDJ1	CALGVYLNWGTKSSYTDKLIF
TRDD3	TRDV1	NA	TRDJ1	CALGETLRLGDTGPDKLIF
TRDD3	TRDV1	NA	TRDJ1	CALGECYDLHHTGGYKLIF
TRDD3	TRDV1	NA	TRDJ1	CALGELSLQGGIRVDKLIF
TRDD3	TRDV1	medium-sized	TRDJ1	CALGEPLRDWGILRTDKLIF
TRDD3	TRDV1	NA	TRDJ1	CALGDLPYWGIRVKLIF
NA	TRDV1	NA	TRDJ1	CALGEPTPASYFWGSYDKLIF
TRDD3	TRDV1	NA	TRDJ1	CALGEIRFLTGGYTSDKLIF
TRDD3	TRDV1	medium-sized	TRDJ1	CALGDRPNSQAGGYRTDKLIF
TRDD3	TRDV1	NA	TRDJ1	CALGEAPSLVLGDSDKLIF
TRDD3	TRDV1	NA	TRDJ1	CALGALAPRGIPSGTDKLIF
TRDD3	TRDV1	NA	TRDJ1	CALGGSKHWGSSVKSTDKLIF
TRDD3	TRDV1	NA	TRDJ1	CALGERQAEPHWGIRSVRAKLIF
NA	TRDV1	NA	TRDJ1	CALGEPRPSDRAAGPPTDKLIF
TRDD2	TRDV1	NA	TRDJ1	CALGPKGPSYFGFAGGYTDKLIF
TRDD3	TRDV3	few	TRDJ1	CASLPSTGGCRGDTDKLIF
NA	TRDV1	few	TRDJ1	CALGELSREGPGLRGRDTDKLIF
NA	TRDV1	NA	TRDJ1	CALGNAVLPMSGGGLKLIF
TRDD3	TRDV1	NA	TRDJ1	CALGAPLPEGYPADKLIF
NA	TRDV1	NA	TRDJ1	CALGGGMGKLIF
TRDD3	TRDV1	NA	TRDJ1	CALGEQGPGFISGEKGASSWGIETPDKLIF
NA	TRDV1	NA	TRDJ3	CALGEELIKTRADSWDTRQMFF
TRDD3	TRDV1	NA	TRDJ1	CALGIISLPTPLTGGYRGTDKLIF
TRDD3	TRDV1	NA	TRDJ1	CALGVPGIDRTGADKLIF
NA	TRDV1	medium-sized	TRDJ1	CALGELGGVASDKLIF
TRDD3	TRDV1	NA	TRDJ1	CALGEPGSGSWGTNTDKLIF
NA	TRDV1	few	TRDJ1	CALGEHVNAWGSEDTDKLIF
TRDD3	TRDV1	NA	TRDJ1	CALGELDGGPTDKLIF
TRDD3	TRDV1	NA	TRDJ1	CALGELFPGYGDKLIF
NA	TRDV1	NA	TRDJ1	CALGEQVPPGALWADKLIF
NA	TRDV1	few	TRDJ1	CALGEYSRPHWEVKLIF
TRDD3	TRDV1	NA	TRDJ1	CALGELALIRAFVILGDTTDKLIF
TRDD3	TRDV1	medium-sized	TRDJ1	CALPLTGGYNTDKLIF
TRDD3	TRDV1	NA	TRDJ1	CALGAHFHFTLLGDAADKLIF
TRDD3	TRDV1	medium-sized	TRDJ1	CALGEGGNAVLGDSTDKLIF
TRDD3	TRDV1	NA	TRDJ1	CALGELTGGYLGTDKLIF
TRDD3	TRDV1	NA	TRDJ1	CALGDQTGGYLITDKLIF
NA	TRDV1	NA	TRDJ1	CALGDPFLRWLGDRKGYTDKLIF